This T cell receptor (beta chain) was documented in a study of T-cell memory formation after mild COVID-19. Using its own MiXCR run on the 5' RACE reads, TCRdb lists one record per CDR3 protein. Here the sample spans about 430,000 distinct CDR3 sequences, about 20% being singletons. V was pared by 2 bases and J by 6 bases, with 10 bases between. CDR3 length: 13 amino acids. CDR1 is LGHDT and CDR2 is YNNKEL in the germline V gene (reference sequence). This chain links TRBV3-1 with TRBJ1-2; D is undetermined. The origin of this receptor is a man aged 18-30 years who had mild COVID-19 (a few samples of this study predate the infection). Cell type and time point are not known. Specimen: PBMCs or a T cell subset sorted from them (not recorded which). The DNA for the CDR3 is TGTGCCAGCAGCCAATGGGATGTCGATGGCTACACCTTC. This gives the protein CASSQWDVDGYTF. Using reference TRBV3-1 and TRBJ1-2 for the parts outside the CDR3, the full variable domain is DTAVSQTPKYLVTQMGNDKSIKCEQNLGHDTMYWYKQDSKKFLKIMFSYNNKELIINETVPNRFSPKSPDKAHLNLHINSLELGDSAVYFCASSQWDVDGYTFGSGTRLTVV.